The clone carrying this TCR beta chain was observed many times. TCR beta CDR3 region amplification was performed from RNA transcripts. The TCR CDR3 was amplified in a first-round RT-PCR using the HTBI primer set. TCRdb fed the multiplex PCR reads into MiXCR, producing one record per CDR3 protein. The sample shows 250,000 to 300,000 distinct CDR3 sequences, roughly 19% of them seen only once. Subjects with ophthalmopathy showed a Clinical Activity Score no lower than 3, a NOSPECS grade no lower than 4, and a duration shorter than 3 months. Orbital computed tomography and thyroid ultrasound, together with serum TRAb and thyroxine and clinical symptoms, were used for diagnoses. Trimming shortened V by 3 bases and J by 5 bases, and 11 bases separated the two germline ends. This CDR3 is built from 13 residues. Per the germline V gene, CDR1 is DFQATT and CDR2 is SNEGSKA (reference sequence). The sample belongs to a study of T cells in Graves' hyperthyroidism and ophthalmopathy.

The TCR originated in a man aged 45-65 years with Graves' ophthalmopathy. The rearrangement uses TRBV20-1 and TRBJ1-5; maybe TRBD1 (6 bases). Sequencing was carried out using blood. CDR3 sequence: CSARGGADQPQHF. The CDR3 nucleotides are TGCAGTGCTAGGGGGGGGGCTGATCAGCCCCAGCATTTT.